These 5 T cell receptor beta chains share one sample of origin, sequenced in a study of cytomegalovirus exposure and HLA in healthy donors. Vbeta (60) and Jbeta (13) primers were used in the PCR. This table comes from immunoSEQ multiplex PCR, and its TCRdb copy is limited to in-frame clones, with some not included. Of 120,000 or so clones listed, 60% to 80% are singletons. Material: PBMCs. The receptors were sampled from a woman aged 45-60 years in good health and CMV-seronegative.

V is TRBV14 and J is TRBJ2-6; no firm D call. The ends were cut back, 1 base at V and 2 bases at J, with 3 bases in the middle. This CDR3 region has 14 residues. CDR1 SGHDN and CDR2 FVKESK come from the germline V gene. The CDR3 nucleotides are TGTGCCAGCAGCCAAGCAACTGGGGCCAACGTCCTGACTTTC. It specifies CASSQATGANVLTF.

In this sample, this clone turned up a few times. V and J are TRBV4-3 and TRBJ2-3; tentatively, D is TRBD1 (5 bases). The germline V and J ends were trimmed by 0 bases and 5 bases, with 18 bases remaining between them. From germline, CDR1 is LGHNA and CDR2 YSLEER. This CDR3 contains 17 residues. CDR3: CASSQDGQGLNGDTQYF. CDR3 DNA sequence: TGCGCCAGCAGCCAAGATGGACAAGGTCTAAACGGAGATACGCAGTATTTT.

This clone was counted only a few times. The chain recombines TRBV6-5 with TRBJ2-2; tentatively, D is TRBD1 (6 bases). V was trimmed by 6 bases and J by 5 bases, leaving 13 bases between them. Per germline, CDR1 MNHEY and CDR2 SVGAGI. The CDR3 runs 14 residues. The CDR3 reads CASRTGTPTGELFF. In DNA, the CDR3 is TGTGCCAGCAGGACCGGGACACCGACCGGGGAGCTGTTTTTT.

The chain couples TRBV23-1 to TRBJ1-5; tentative D call: TRBD1 (5 bases). TRBV23-1 qualifies as an ORF whose function is uncertain. Between the trimmed V and J ends, which lost 2 bases and 7 bases, there was a span of 12 bases. The CDR3 totals 14 residues. CDR3 amino acids: CASSQRQCWQPQHF. CDR3 nucleotides: TGCGCCAGCAGTCAAAGACAGTGTTGGCAGCCCCAGCATTTT.

The sample holds a few counts of this clone. The rearrangement links TRBV7-6 to TRBJ2-6, with 8 bases lining up with TRBD1. V lost 5 bases to trimming and J lost 0 bases; unmatched junction nucleotides: 9. Per the germline V gene, CDR1 is SGHVS and CDR2 is FNYEAQ. The CDR3 is 18 amino acids. This CDR3 is CASSPGGTGRSGANVLTF. The CDR3 region has the DNA TGTGCCAGCAGCCCTGGGGGGACAGGCCGCTCTGGGGCCAACGTCCTGACTTTC.